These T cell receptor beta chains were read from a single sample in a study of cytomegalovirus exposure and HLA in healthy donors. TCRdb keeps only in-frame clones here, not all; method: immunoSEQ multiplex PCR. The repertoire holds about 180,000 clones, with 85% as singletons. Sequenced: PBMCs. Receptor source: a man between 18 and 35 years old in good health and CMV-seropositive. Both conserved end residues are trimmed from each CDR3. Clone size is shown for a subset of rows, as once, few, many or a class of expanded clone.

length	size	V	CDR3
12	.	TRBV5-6	ASSLEPPQGVAF
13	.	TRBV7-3	ASSSENRVTGELF
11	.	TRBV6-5	ASSRRENTEAF
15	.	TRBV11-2	ASSLRGGGGFNEKLF
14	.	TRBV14	ASSQTGTSGSGEQF
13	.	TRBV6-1	ASRFDLRGTHEQY
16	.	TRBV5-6	ASSSSLQGVNSNQPQH
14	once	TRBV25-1	ASSEGGRTGAYEQY
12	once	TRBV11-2	ASSLVEGQETQY
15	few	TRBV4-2	ASSQVGEAGGWETQY
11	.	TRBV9	ASSGPEGEKLF
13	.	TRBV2	ASKDDPGQNQPQH
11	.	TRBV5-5	ASSLLAGLGYT
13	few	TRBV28	ASSLTNSGANVLT
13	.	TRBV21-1	ASSKVWGKDYGYT
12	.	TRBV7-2	ASSLRTGAYGYT
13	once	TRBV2	ASSSIRDNPLGYT
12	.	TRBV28	ASTPTGYQETQY
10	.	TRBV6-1	ASYRGDTEAF
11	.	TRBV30	AWSGTTYNEQF
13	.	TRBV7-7	ASSPDRGLGGELF
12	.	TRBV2	ASTRQGRAEKLF
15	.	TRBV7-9	ASRSAGGKANTGELF
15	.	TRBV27	ASSLIPGQGGTGELF
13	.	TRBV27	ASSPLAGGGETQY
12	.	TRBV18	ASSPPLNTGELF
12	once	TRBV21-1	ASSIAGRYNEQF
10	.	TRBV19	ASSDRGPTQY
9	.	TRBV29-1	SVEDVYEQY
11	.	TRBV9	ASSRSLEDTQY
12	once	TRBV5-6	ASSLQGGMETQY
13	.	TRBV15	ATSLQAGLQETQY
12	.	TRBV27	ASSLNRGAGELF
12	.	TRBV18	ASSRGLADNEQF
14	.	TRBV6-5	ASSFVGQGAQETQY
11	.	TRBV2	ASRSGDPYEQY
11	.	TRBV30	AWSDGSSYEQY
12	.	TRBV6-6	ASSYSGDDQPQH
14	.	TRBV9	ASSVGAELNYNEQF
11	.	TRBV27	ASRYSSYNEQF
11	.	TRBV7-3	ASSSAGGYEQY
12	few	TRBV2	ASSLSEGAHEQY
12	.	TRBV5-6	ASTPLGLEETQY
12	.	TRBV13	ASSPPTGDAGYT
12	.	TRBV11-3	ASSLTQANEKLF
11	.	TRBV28	ASGPSIGGGYT
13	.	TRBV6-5	ASSSPSGGGETQY
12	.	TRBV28	ASSLLAGEDEQF
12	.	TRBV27	ASRATGEKYGYT
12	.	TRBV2	ASRETAPYNEQF
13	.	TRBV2	ASSVAGSRTAEAF
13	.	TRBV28	ASSPLGGAARGYT
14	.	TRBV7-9	ASSSPNGGNGDEQY